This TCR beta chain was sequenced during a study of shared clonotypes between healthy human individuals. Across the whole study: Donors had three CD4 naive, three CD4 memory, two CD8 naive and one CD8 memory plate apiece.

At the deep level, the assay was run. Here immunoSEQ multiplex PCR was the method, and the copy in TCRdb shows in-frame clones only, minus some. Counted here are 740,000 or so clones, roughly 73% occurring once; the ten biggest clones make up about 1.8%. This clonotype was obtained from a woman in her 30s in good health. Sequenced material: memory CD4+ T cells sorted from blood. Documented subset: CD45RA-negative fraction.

CDR3 sequence: CASSYTGLNQPQHF. The CDR3 DNA reads as TGTGCCAGCAGCTACACTGGACTCAATCAGCCCCAGCATTTT. The chain is built from TRBV2 and TRBJ1-5; D remains ambiguous. This CDR3 region has 14 residues. The germline V gene has CDR1 SNHLY and CDR2 FYNNEI. Deletions cut 6 bases from V and 3 bases from J, with 12 bases between.